This T cell receptor beta chain was sequenced during a study of beta chain features in type 1 diabetes. Germline V lookup: CDR1 SEHNR, CDR2 FQNEAQ (reference sequence). The CDR3 runs 17 residues. V dropped 5 bases and J dropped 4; count of bases not matched to a gene: 6. All of the isolated RNA was reverse transcribed, so expressed TCRB transcripts were sequenced. Only in-frame clones appear in the TCRdb table, and some are missing; sequencing was by immunoSEQ multiplex PCR. The sample lists 300,000 to 350,000 clones; approximately 8% were seen once. The sequence was collected from a woman between 18 and 29 years old in good health. The sequenced sample consisted of central memory CD4+ T cells from blood. The chain uses TRBV7-9 and TRBJ2-1; 15 nucleotides line up with TRBD2. The DNA for the CDR3 is TGTGCCAGCAGCAGATGGACTAGCGGGAGGGCTTACAATGAGCAGTTCTTC. Its translation: CASSRWTSGRAYNEQFF.